This T cell receptor beta chain emerged from a study of T cells after yellow fever vaccination. Study-wide context: Low-cell-number fractions were prepared with SMART-Seq v4 Ultra Low Input. The study's findings and limits: Most primary-vaccination clones recurred post-booster (roughly 96% CD4, 85% to 90% CD8).

This CDR3 has 19 residues. The germline V gene has CDR1 SGHDT and CDR2 YYEEEE. V lost 3 bases to trimming and J lost 8 bases; unmatched junction nucleotides: 20. Template-switching 5'RACE yielded the TCR cDNA; a universal primer site and UMIs were added in the process. TCRdb re-derived calls from the 5' RACE reads in MiXCR, one entry per CDR3 protein. Among a few hundred thousand distinct CDR3 sequences listed, approximately 16% were seen once. Concerning this clonotype: No antigen is known for it.

J is TRBJ1-6 and V is TRBV5-6; 7 nucleotides agree with TRBD1. The source was PBMCs, collected about 5 days after the first yellow fever vaccination. The clonotype originates from a man aged 18 to 29 who received the YFV17D yellow fever vaccine. The chain's CDR3 is CASSSPTLKQGSFYSPLHF. The CDR3 region has the DNA TGTGCCAGCAGCTCACCAACCCTAAAACAGGGGTCCTTTTATTCACCCCTCCACTTT.